The 28 T cell receptor beta chains presented below share a single source sample, sequenced in a study of blood T cell repertoires in COVID-19. Method: immunoSEQ multiplex PCR; TCRdb's copy keeps in-frame clones and lacks some. The sample yields about 58,000 clones, about 89% seen once. The specimen sequenced was peripheral blood. Source of these receptors: a woman aged 60-75 years with active COVID-19.

V and J are TRBV9 and TRBJ1-6; TRBD1 matches at 7 bases. The J segment lost 7 bases and the V segment lost 3 bases, leaving 19 bases of the junction unmatched. CDR3 length: 19 residues. Per the germline V gene, CDR1 is SGDLS and CDR2 is YYNGEE. CDR3 DNA sequence: TGTGCCAGCAGCGGGAACCGAATTTCGGGACAGACCCTAAATTCACCCCTCCACTTT. Translating it yields CASSGNRISGQTLNSPLHF.

V usage is TRBV5-1 and J usage is TRBJ2-7, with 11 positions matching TRBD1. This CDR3 is 16 amino acids long. Trimming removed 4 bases from V and 3 bases from J; junction bases left unmatched: 9. Germline CDR1 SGHRS, CDR2 YFSETQ. The CDR3 reads CASSRGTGGADYEQYF. DNA of the CDR3: TGCGCCAGCAGCAGAGGGACAGGGGGAGCCGACTACGAGCAGTACTTC.

The CDR3 spells CASSLELGDTFNSPLHF. Written as DNA, the CDR3 is TGCGCCAGCAGCTTGGAGTTGGGCGATACATTTAATTCACCCCTCCACTTT. The chain joins TRBV5-1 to TRBJ1-6; D gene unclear. With 0 bases removed from V and 6 bases from J, the gap between germline ends came to 16 bases. From germline, CDR1 is SGHRS and CDR2 YFSETQ. CDR3 length: 17 amino acids.

This chain links TRBV5-1 with TRBJ1-5; D ambiguous. The V and J ends lost 0 bases and 9 bases respectively, with 13 bases between them. The CDR3 is 14 residues long. Germline V lookup: CDR1 SGHRS, CDR2 YFSETQ. CDR3 loop: CASSLAGGLGPQHF. The CDR3 region has the DNA TGCGCCAGCAGCTTGGCCGGCGGTTTGGGGCCCCAGCATTTT.

V and J are TRBV7-2 and TRBJ2-2, with a tentative D call TRBD1 (7 bases). The CDR3 has 15 amino acids. Germline lookup yields CDR1 SGHTA and CDR2 FQGNSA. Trimming left V 5 bases short and J 11 bases short, with 21 bases between. This CDR3 reads CASSQTGSGGSELFF. CDR3 DNA: TGTGCCAGCAGCCAGACAGGGTCTGGGGGGTCCGAGCTGTTTTTT. Variable domain in full (rest from reference TRBV7-2 and TRBJ2-2): GAGVSQSPSNKVTEKGKDVELRCDPISGHTALYWYRQSLGQGLEFLIYFQGNSAPDKSGLPSDRFSAERTGGSVSTLTIQRTQQEDSAVYLCASSQTGSGGSELFFGEGSRLTVL.

The genes are TRBV27 and TRBJ1-6, with a weak D call TRBD1 (6 bases). CDR3 length: 14 residues. V was clipped by 6 bases and J by 11 bases, with 17 bases between them. Germline V gene lookup returns CDR1 MNHEY and CDR2 SMNVEV (reference sequence). CDR3 sequence: CASRGGAYGPPLHF. Written as DNA, the CDR3 is TGTGCCAGCAGAGGGGGGGCCTACGGCCCACCCCTCCACTTT.

The chain joins TRBV6-2 or TRBV6-3 to TRBJ2-1; no clear D gene. The CDR3 length is 11 residues. CDR1 MNHEY and CDR2 SVGEGT come from the germline V gene. V dropped 5 bases and J dropped 9 bases, with 8 bases sitting between them. The CDR3 DNA sequence: TGTGCCAGCAGTCATAGCTCTGAGCAGTTCTTC. Encoded protein: CASSHSSEQFF.

The CDR3: CASDSQPPTEAFF. CDR3 DNA: TGTGCCAGCGACAGCCAGCCACCCACTGAAGCTTTCTTT. The rearrangement links TRBV7-9 to TRBJ1-1, with TRBD1 as a possible D gene (5 bases). V lost 8 bases, J lost 4 bases, and 14 bases lay in between. CDR1 is SEHNR, CDR2 FQNEAQ, per germline (reference sequence). The CDR3 is 13 residues long. Looking up the rest from reference TRBV7-9 and TRBJ1-1 gives the full variable domain: DTGVSQNPRHKITKRGQNVTFRCDPISEHNRLYWYRQTLGQGPEFLTYFQNEAQLEKSRLLSDRFSAERPKGSFSTLEIQRTEQGDSAMYLCASDSQPPTEAFFGQGTRLTVV.

V gene TRBV9 combines with J gene TRBJ2-3; D is possibly TRBD2 (5 bases). The germline CDR1 and CDR2 sequences are SGDLS and YYNGEE. There are 15 residues in the CDR3. Trimming left V 4 bases short and J 0 bases short, with 12 bases between. The CDR3 region has the DNA TGTGCCAGCAGCAGTTGGACTGCTAGCACAGATACGCAGTATTTT. It encodes CASSSWTASTDTQYF.

The chain has TRBV9 and TRBJ2-5; 11 positions match TRBD2. The CDR3 loop spans 16 amino acids. J gave up 0 bases and V 3 bases, and 4 bases lay outside the gene matches. Germline V gene sequence: CDR1 SGDLS, CDR2 YYNGEE. The CDR3 is CASSAGTSGDQETQYF. The CDR3 DNA sequence: TGTGCCAGCAGCGCCGGGACTAGCGGAGACCAAGAGACCCAGTACTTC.

The chain couples TRBV7-6 to TRBJ1-5; D is possibly TRBD1 (5 bases). Trimming took off 5 bases at V and 5 bases at J, with 16 bases between the two ends. The CDR3 sequence is 15 residues long. Per the germline V gene, CDR1 is SGHVS and CDR2 is FNYEAQ. The CDR3 sequence: CASSKGVGGDQPQHF. In DNA, the CDR3 is TGTGCCAGCAGCAAAGGGGTGGGGGGTGATCAGCCCCAGCATTTT.

The V call is TRBV5-1, the J call TRBJ2-3; TRBD2 agrees at 9 bases. The CDR3 is 20 amino acids. The ends lost 3 bases at V and 0 bases at J; junction bases unmatched: 17. Germline CDR1 and CDR2: SGHRS and YFSETQ. The CDR3 loop reads CASSSGTSLGNRSSTDTQYF. The CDR3 nucleotides read TGCGCCAGCAGCTCCGGGACTAGCCTAGGTAATCGATCTAGCACAGATACGCAGTATTTT.

The chain uses TRBV5-1 and TRBJ2-1, with 7 bases that match TRBD2. This CDR3 is built from 14 residues. Trimming at V came to 0 bases and at J to 8 bases, leaving 5 bases not matched to a gene. The germline V gene encodes CDR1 SGHRS and CDR2 YFSETQ. The CDR3 nucleotides are TGCGCCAGCAGCTTGGAACGGGGGGTCGATGAGCAGTTCTTC. This sequence encodes CASSLERGVDEQFF. The whole variable domain, filled in from reference TRBV5-1 and TRBJ2-1, reads KAGVTQTPRYLIKTRGQQVTLSCSPISGHRSVSWYQQTPGQGLQFLFEYFSETQRNKGNFPGRFSGRQFSNSRSEMNVSTLELGDSALYLCASSLERGVDEQFFGPGTRLTVL.

V and J are TRBV7-9 and TRBJ2-5; D is unclear. V gave up 7 bases and J gave up 1 base, with 10 bases separating them. CDR1 is SEHNR and CDR2 is FQNEAQ in the germline V gene (reference sequence). This CDR3 region has 13 residues. CDR3 sequence reads: CASIASGQETQYF. CDR3 DNA sequence: TGTGCCAGCATCGCTAGTGGCCAAGAGACCCAGTACTTC.

CDR3 coding DNA: TGTGCCAGCAGCCGCTGGACAGGGGCTGCAGATACGCAGTATTTT. Its protein product is CASSRWTGAADTQYF. The chain employs TRBV6-6 and TRBJ2-3, with 9 bases matching TRBD1. This CDR3 contains 15 residues. V shed 6 bases, J shed 4 bases, and the junction held 8 bases outside the gene matches. Germline V lookup: CDR1 MNHNY, CDR2 SVGAGI (reference sequence).

The V call is TRBV15, the J call TRBJ1-2; D remains unclear. This CDR3 region has 13 residues. V shed 4 bases and J shed 6 bases, with 12 bases lying between them. Looked up from germline, CDR1 is LNHNV and CDR2 is YYDKDF (reference sequence). The CDR3 is CATSNPGKDGYTF. DNA for the CDR3: TGTGCCACCAGCAACCCCGGGAAAGATGGCTACACCTTC.

The rearrangement links TRBV19 to TRBJ1-2; D gene ambiguous. V lost 7 bases and J lost 7, with 19 bases in between. The V gene's germline CDR1 is LNHDA and CDR2 SQIVND (reference sequence). This CDR3 is built from 14 residues. As DNA, the CDR3 is TGTGCCAGTACCCATGGGCCCCAGAAGGCTGGCTACACCTTC. The encoded protein is CASTHGPQKAGYTF.

The chain combines TRBV9 with TRBJ1-2, with no clear D. Germline V gives CDR1 SGDLS, CDR2 YYNGEE. V lost 1 base and J lost 8, with 12 bases in between. This CDR3 is built from 13 residues. In DNA, the CDR3 is TGTGCCAGCAGCGTAACGCCCGGAGGAGGCTACACCTTC. It specifies CASSVTPGGGYTF.

J is TRBJ1-2 and V is TRBV7-9, with 7 bases lining up with TRBD1. V trimming: 1 base; J trimming: 0 bases; junction bases outside the gene matches: 5. CDR1 and CDR2 from the germline V gene are SEHNR and FQNEAQ (reference sequence). The CDR3 extends over 16 amino acids. The CDR3: CASSLGDSAANYGYTF. The CDR3 DNA follows: TGTGCCAGCAGCTTAGGGGACAGTGCCGCTAACTATGGCTACACCTTC.

The chain combines TRBV9 with TRBJ1-5; 8 bases match TRBD1. Trimming took 3 bases from V and 5 from J; bases not matched to a gene: 4. The germline V gene has CDR1 SGDLS and CDR2 YYNGEE. This CDR3 is built from 14 residues. CDR3 in amino acids: CASSATGGDQPQHF. CDR3 nucleotide sequence: TGTGCCAGCAGCGCCACAGGGGGAGATCAGCCCCAGCATTTT.

The chain is built from TRBV5-1 and TRBJ1-5; D remains ambiguous. Germline CDR1 and CDR2: SGHRS and YFSETQ. Trimming left V 0 bases short and J 7 bases short, with 11 bases between. The CDR3 extends over 14 amino acids. CDR3 sequence (DNA): TGCGCCAGCAGCTTGGGAGGGTCTGGACAGCCCCAGCATTTT. Translation: CASSLGGSGQPQHF.

The chain recombines TRBV7-6 with TRBJ1-2, with 10 bases lining up with TRBD1. The V gene's germline CDR1 is SGHVS and CDR2 FNYEAQ. This CDR3 has 16 amino acids. The J segment lost 5 bases and the V segment lost 2 bases, leaving 8 bases of the junction unmatched. The CDR3 spells CASSLLSGTGVYGYTF. The CDR3 bases are TGTGCCAGCAGCTTATTATCCGGGACAGGGGTTTATGGCTACACCTTC.

The J gene is TRBJ1-2, the V gene TRBV9; 12 bases match TRBD1. The CDR3 covers 18 residues. Per germline, CDR1 SGDLS and CDR2 YYNGEE. The junction had 15 bases not matched to a gene; V was cut back by 3 bases and J by 6 bases. This CDR3 is CASSARPILGQGADGYTF. As DNA, the CDR3 is TGTGCCAGCAGCGCACGACCAATCCTGGGACAGGGGGCAGATGGCTACACCTTC.

The rearrangement joins TRBV6-1 to TRBJ1-4; the match to TRBD1 covers 10 bases. J was trimmed by 1 base and V by 4 bases; bases with no gene match: 3. The CDR3 loop spans 16 amino acids. Per the germline V gene, CDR1 is MNHNS and CDR2 is SASEGT. The CDR3 loop is CASSAGTGVTNEKLFF. CDR3 DNA sequence: TGTGCCAGCAGTGCCGGGACAGGGGTAACTAATGAAAAACTGTTTTTT.

This clone was observed a single time. J is TRBJ2-7 and V is TRBV11-1, with 12 bases aligning to TRBD1. V lost 2 bases and J lost 7; bases outside the gene matches: 9. CDR1 is SGHAT, CDR2 FQDESV, per germline (reference sequence). The CDR3 covers 16 residues. CDR3 region: CASSLYPGQGAREQYF. DNA of the CDR3: TGTGCCAGCAGCTTATATCCGGGACAGGGGGCGAGGGAGCAGTACTTC.

This clone was seen only once. The chain has TRBV14 and TRBJ2-2; 9 bases are shared with TRBD1. Germline V gene data show CDR1 as SGHDN and CDR2 as FVKESK. V trimming: 5 bases; J trimming: 2 bases; junction bases outside the gene matches: 6. There are 16 residues in the CDR3. CDR3 nucleotide sequence: TGTGCCAGCAGCGCCCGGGACAGGGTCAACACCGGGGAGCTGTTTTTT. Its translation is CASSARDRVNTGELFF.

This sequence joins TRBV14 and TRBJ2-3; 12 bases are shared with TRBD1. The CDR3 sequence is 19 residues long. J gave up 1 base and V 2 bases, and 10 bases lay outside the gene matches. Germline V gene data show CDR1 as SGHDN and CDR2 as FVKESK. The CDR3 loop reads CASSQSGQGAWVGTDTQYF. The DNA of the CDR3 is TGTGCCAGCAGCCAATCGGGACAGGGGGCTTGGGTGGGCACAGATACGCAGTATTTT.

The chain carries TRBV5-4 and TRBJ1-2; the D gene is possibly TRBD1 (5 bases). CDR3 length equals 14 residues. The germline gives CDR1 SGHNT, CDR2 YYREEE (reference sequence). Trimming pared 3 bases from V and 4 bases from J, leaving 13 bases between. CDR3 nucleotides: TGTGCCAGCAGCTGGAACCAGGGTAGCTATGGCTACACCTTC. This codes for CASSWNQGSYGYTF.